The entry that follows covers one T cell receptor beta chain sequence. V gave up 3 bases and J gave up 1 base; unmatched junction bases: 6. CDR1 and CDR2 (germline): SGDLS, YYNGEE. The CDR3 totals 18 residues. TCRdb passed the RT-PCR reads through MiXCR, listing each CDR3 protein once. The sample holds about 680,000 distinct CDR3 sequences; approximately 15% are singletons and the top ten take 3.6%. The chain carries TRBV9 and TRBJ2-6; TRBD1 matches 11 bases. The sample consisted of memory CD4+ T cells from blood. The origin of this receptor is a female donor in good health, serving as a healthy control. The chain's CDR3 is CASSARTGGASGANVLTF. As DNA, the CDR3 is TGTGCCAGCAGCGCCCGGACAGGGGGCGCTTCTGGGGCCAACGTCCTGACTTTC.